Following are 13 T cell receptor beta chains from one sample sequenced in a study of tumor and adjacent non-tumor tissue in lung cancer. RNA was extracted from bulk tissue without any cell sorting. More than 3 cm separated this lung sample from the edge of the tumor. The library came from three nested PCR rounds adapted from ARM-PCR protocols. TCRdb recomputed calls from the multiplex PCR reads with MiXCR, one row per CDR3 protein. The sample consists of 55,000 to 65,000 distinct CDR3 sequences, about 63% of them appearing once. The sample was distant non-tumor lung tissue. All receptors come from a man in his 70s with non-small cell lung cancer.

Regarding this clonotype: This may stem from a read error, because a much larger clone lies one nucleotide away. CDR3 loop: CASSPGNEQSF. The CDR3 coding sequence is TGTGCCAGCAGTCCAGGAAATGAGCAGTCCTTC. This sequence joins TRBV12-3 or TRBV12-4 and TRBJ2-1; D gene ambiguous. The CDR3 is 11 residues long.

This clonotype was detected only a few times. One base away lies a much larger clone, so this may be a sequencing read error. The chain couples TRBV6-5 to TRBJ2-6; D remains unclear. Trimming took 6 bases from V and 0 from J, leaving 27 bases between them. The CDR3 extends over 21 amino acids. Germline V gene sequence: CDR1 MNHEY, CDR2 SVGAGI. The CDR3 protein is CASSLRPLEALAYSGANVLTF. CDR3 in DNA: TGTGCCAGCAGCCTAAGACCCCTTGAGGCCCTCGCGTACTCTGGGGCCAACGTCCTGACTTTC.

This clonotype was found many times. A much larger clone sits a single nucleotide away, making a read error possible. V is TRBV10-3 and J is TRBJ2-1; D is ambiguous. The CDR3 is made up of 13 amino acids. Germline V gene sequence: CDR1 ENHRY, CDR2 SYGVKD. The CDR3 DNA follows: TGTGCCACCTCCTTTGACTCCGACAATGAGCAGTTCTTC. Translated, it gives CATSFDSDNEQFF.

Points on this clonotype: A read error is possible here, since a much larger clone lies one base away. CDR3 in DNA: TGCGCCAGCAGCCAAGGACCCTCCAGGGAGCTCTCTAGCGTTCCATGGGGGCGGCTGTTTTTT. The encoded protein is CASSQGPSRELSSVPWGRLFF. V usage is TRBV4-1 and J usage is TRBJ2-2; D possibly uses TRBD1 or TRBD2 (6 bases each). The V gene's germline CDR1 is MGHRA and CDR2 YSYEKL. The CDR3 loop spans 21 amino acids. V shed 1 base and J shed 13 bases, with 37 bases lying between them.

Note on this clonotype: The junction departs from the called germline gene at one end, perhaps through a read error. The rearrangement links TRBV4-2 to TRBJ2-7; 12 bases match TRBD2. The CDR3 totals 15 residues. Per the germline V gene, CDR1 is LGHNA and CDR2 is YNFKEQ. In nucleotides, the CDR3 is TGTGTCAGCAGCACCCGGACTAGCGGGAACTACGAGCAGTGCTTC. Its protein product is CVSSTRTSGNYEQCF.

For this clonotype: One base away lies a much larger clone, so this may be a sequencing read error. The chain combines TRBV29-1 with TRBJ2-2, with D possibly being TRBD1 or TRBD2 (5 bases each). Germline CDR1 SQVTM, CDR2 ANQGSEA. V lost 3 bases to trimming and J lost 8 bases, with 13 bases between them. The CDR3 consists of 13 residues. The CDR3 protein is CSVESRERGELFF. The DNA for the CDR3 is TGCAGCGTTGAGTCCAGGGAGAGAGGGGAGCTGTTTTTT.

The count of this clonotype is one. At one end the junction does not follow the germline gene, possibly because of a read error. This chain joins TRBV11-2 and TRBJ2-3, with D perhaps TRBD2 (6 bases). The CDR3 has 16 residues. Looked up from germline, CDR1 is SGHAT and CDR2 is FQNNGV. CDR3 nucleotide sequence: TGTGCCAGCAGCACCCTTAGCGGCCTTATCACAGATATGCAGTATTTT. Amino acids: CASSTLSGLITDMQYF.

As regards this clonotype: The junction departs from germline at one end; a sequencing error may be responsible. This rearrangement joins TRBV28 to TRBJ2-7, with D unclear. The CDR3 runs 13 residues. The germline V gene encodes CDR1 MDHEN and CDR2 SYDVKM. CDR3: CASCLKRYYEQYF. The CDR3 region has the DNA TGTGCCAGCTGTTTAAAACGCTACTACGAGCAGTACTTC.

This clonotype rates as medium-sized. This chain joins TRBV4-1 and TRBJ2-2, with a weak D call TRBD2 (6 bases). CDR1 is MGHRA, CDR2 YSYEKL, per germline. V was clipped by 2 bases and J by 0 bases, with 10 bases between them. The CDR3 has 16 amino acids. CDR3 loop: CASSQKRGTNTGELFF. DNA for the CDR3: TGCGCCAGCAGCCAAAAACGGGGGACGAACACCGGGGAGCTGTTTTTT.

V usage is TRBV11-2 and J usage is TRBJ2-3; D is uncertain. The J call may be mistaken, given a closer DNA end match to TRBJ1-5. Per the germline V gene, CDR1 is SGHAT and CDR2 is FQNNGV. The CDR3 contains 12 residues. The CDR3 protein is CASSLVLAYQHF. CDR3 DNA: TGTGCCAGCAGCCTTGTGCTAGCGTATCAGCATTTT.

At least ten counts were recorded for this clonotype. This sequence joins TRBV4-2 and TRBJ2-1; 11 nucleotides agree with TRBD2. Germline CDR1 LGHNA, CDR2 YNFKEQ. The length of the CDR3 is 15 residues. J lost 2 bases, V lost 6 bases, and 3 bases had no gene match. The CDR3 region is CASSRSGGAYNEQFF. The CDR3 DNA reads TGTGCCAGCAGTCGTAGCGGGGGGGCCTACAATGAGCAGTTCTTC.

About this clonotype itself: A much larger clonotype is one base distant, so this may be a read error. This rearrangement joins TRBV5-6 to TRBJ1-2; D call uncertain. The CDR3 totals 13 residues. Trimming left V 5 bases short and J 8 bases short, with 16 bases between. CDR1 SGHDT and CDR2 YYEEEE come from the germline V gene. The CDR3 region is CASRVTRGGGYTF. CDR3 nucleotide sequence: TGTGCCAGCAGGGTAACCAGAGGTGGAGGCTACACCTTC.

There are many counts of this clonotype. The chain carries TRBV29-1 and TRBJ2-7, with TRBD2 identical over 8 bases. This CDR3 spans 14 amino acids. The trim removed 4 bases at V and 7 bases at J, leaving 12 bases unmatched. Germline V CDR1 and CDR2: SQVTM, ANQGSEA. The CDR3 loop is CSVGRRTSRIEQYF. CDR3 DNA: TGCAGCGTTGGGCGCCGGACTAGCAGGATAGAGCAGTACTTC.